One and the same sample provided the 17 T cell receptor beta chains below, sequenced in a study of blood T cells in healthy people across ages. The second PCR ran about 6 to 12 cycles with a sample-barcoded 5' primer and J-beta primers. TCRdb recomputed calls from the 5' RACE reads with MiXCR, one row per CDR3 protein. The sample has more than 450,000 distinct CDR3 sequences, over 25% seen once. This sample also appeared in a second study, on T cells of mothers and their children.

Sequencing was performed on blood. The receptors were sampled from a boy under 10 years old in good health.

Only a few counts were recorded for this clonotype. The chain is built from TRBV12-5 and TRBJ2-2; D gene ambiguous. CDR3 length: 18 amino acids. V lost 3 bases and J 3 bases, leaving 20 bases between the germline ends. Germline CDR1 reads LGHNT; CDR2 reads FRNRAP. The CDR3 sequence: CASGFVISGGWYTGELFF. The CDR3 DNA reads as TGTGCTAGTGGTTTCGTCATATCAGGCGGTTGGTACACCGGGGAGCTGTTTTTT.

The rearrangement joins TRBV6-6 to TRBJ1-4; no clear D gene. The CDR3 loop spans 15 amino acids. The germline V gene has CDR1 MNHNY and CDR2 SVGAGI (reference sequence). Trimming removed 5 bases from V and 3 bases from J, with 13 bases in between. Written as DNA, the CDR3 is TGTGCCAGCAGTCCCCACAAGGGAGCTAATGAAAAACTGTTTTTT. Encoded protein: CASSPHKGANEKLFF.

In its sample, this clonotype was seen a few times. The chain joins TRBV11-2 to TRBJ2-6, with D possibly matching TRBD2 (7 bases). The CDR3 sequence is 17 residues long. The V gene's germline CDR1 is SGHAT and CDR2 FQNNGV. The germline V and J ends were trimmed by 4 bases and 4 bases, with 17 bases remaining between them. The CDR3 nucleotides read TGTGCCAGCAGCTCTGGCGGGGGCCTCGGGGGGGCCAACGTCCTGACTTTC. Amino acid sequence: CASSSGGGLGGANVLTF.

In its sample, this clonotype was seen a few times. The chain uses TRBV12-3 or TRBV12-4 and TRBJ2-7; TRBD1 agrees at 9 bases. The CDR3 is 13 amino acids. Trimming at V came to 3 bases and at J to 6 bases, leaving 3 bases not matched to a gene. CDR3 sequence: CASSLGTGSEQYF. DNA for the CDR3: TGTGCCAGCAGTTTGGGGACAGGGAGCGAGCAGTACTTC.

The V call is TRBV24-1, the J call TRBJ2-3; 8 nucleotides agree with TRBD1. V lost 9 bases to trimming and J lost 2 bases; unmatched junction nucleotides: 3. Germline lookup yields CDR1 KGHDR and CDR2 SFDVKD. The CDR3 is 13 residues long. In nucleotides, the CDR3 is TGTGCCACCGGGACAGGAGACACAGATACGCAGTATTTT. It yields the protein CATGTGDTDTQYF.

The chain carries TRBV4-3 and TRBJ2-5; 7 positions match TRBD2. Unmatched junction bases numbered 15, after V lost 1 base and J lost 4 bases. This CDR3 has 18 amino acids. In germline, CDR1 is LGHNA, CDR2 YSLEER. Here the CDR3 reads CASSQGWGGVRIGETQYF. CDR3 nucleotide sequence: TGCGCCAGCAGCCAAGGATGGGGGGGAGTCAGGATAGGAGAGACCCAGTACTTC.

The J gene is TRBJ1-1, the V gene TRBV3-1; D is ambiguous. Germline CDR1 is LGHDT and CDR2 is YNNKEL (reference sequence). The V and J ends lost 1 base and 0 bases respectively, with 9 bases between them. This CDR3 contains 15 residues. The CDR3 reads CASSQAASVNTEAFF. The DNA for the CDR3 is TGTGCCAGCAGCCAAGCCGCCTCGGTGAACACTGAAGCTTTCTTT.

This chain connects TRBV14 to TRBJ2-7, with TRBD2 matching 7 bases. CDR1 is SGHDN and CDR2 is FVKESK in the germline V gene. The CDR3 sequence is 18 residues long. With 1 base clipped from V and 2 bases from J, the junction kept 14 bases outside the gene matches. The CDR3 here is CASSQVASGNLDTYEQYF. The CDR3 DNA follows: TGTGCCAGCAGCCAAGTGGCTAGCGGAAACCTAGACACCTACGAGCAGTACTTC.

V usage is TRBV20-1 and J usage is TRBJ2-5, with TRBD1 identical over 7 bases. Losses at the gene ends were 5 bases for V and 1 base for J; bases not matched to a gene: 4. The length of the CDR3 is 13 residues. Germline CDR1 and CDR2: DFQATT and SNEGSKA (reference sequence). The CDR3 sequence is CSASGQTQETQYF. CDR3 in DNA: TGCAGTGCTTCGGGACAGACCCAAGAGACCCAGTACTTC.

V usage is TRBV7-6 and J usage is TRBJ2-5; TRBD1 matches at 9 bases. Germline V gives CDR1 SGHVS, CDR2 FNYEAQ. Trimming at V came to 2 bases and at J to 3 bases, leaving 4 bases not matched to a gene. This CDR3 is built from 15 residues. For the CDR3, the DNA is TGTGCCAGCAGCTTAAGACAGGGGGGGGAAGAGACCCAGTACTTC. Its protein product is CASSLRQGGEETQYF.

This clonotype was counted between two and nine times. The chain employs TRBV13 and TRBJ1-4; D perhaps matches TRBD1 (6 bases). Trimming took off 2 bases at V and 6 bases at J, with 19 bases between the two ends. Germline CDR1 PRHDT, CDR2 FYEKMQ (reference sequence). There are 17 residues in the CDR3. The CDR3 DNA is TGTGCCAGCAGCTTATCCCCAACAGGGTACGAAGATGAAAAACTGTTTTTT. Residues: CASSLSPTGYEDEKLFF.

V gene TRBV4-2 combines with J gene TRBJ2-7; tentatively, D is TRBD1 (6 bases). With 0 bases removed from V and 3 bases from J, the gap between germline ends came to 15 bases. The CDR3 has 16 residues. CDR1 and CDR2 (germline): LGHNA, YNFKEQ. The CDR3 loop reads CASSQEGPSRGYEQYF. The CDR3 DNA is TGTGCCAGCAGCCAAGAAGGCCCAAGCAGGGGCTACGAGCAGTACTTC.

This chain joins TRBV6-1 and TRBJ2-4; TRBD2 matches at 7 bases. V lost 5 bases, J lost 11 bases, and 9 bases stayed unmatched. This CDR3 is built from 13 residues. CDR1 and CDR2 from the germline V gene are MNHNS and SASEGT. The CDR3 here is CASSPDGGWVQYF. The CDR3 coding sequence is TGTGCCAGCAGTCCGGACGGGGGGTGGGTTCAGTACTTC.

This clonotype has only a few counts. This rearrangement joins TRBV7-6 to TRBJ2-5; D may be TRBD2 (6 bases). The V gene lost 1 base and the J gene lost 4 bases, with 13 bases spanning the gap. The length of the CDR3 is 15 residues. Germline V gene data show CDR1 as SGHVS and CDR2 as FNYEAQ. DNA for the CDR3: TGTGCCAGCAGCTTAGACGGGAGTTGGGGAGAGACCCAGTACTTC. Translating gives CASSLDGSWGETQYF. The complete variable domain, with remaining parts taken from reference TRBV7-6 and TRBJ2-5, reads GAGVSQSPRYKVTKRGQDVALRCDPISGHVSLYWYRQALGQGPEFLTYFNYEAQQDKSGLPNDRFSAERPEGSISTLTIQRTEQRDSAMYRCASSLDGSWGETQYFGPGTRLLVL.

This clonotype was seen a few times. The chain couples TRBV30 to TRBJ2-5; tentative D call: TRBD2 (5 bases). The CDR3 sequence is 15 residues long. With 0 bases removed from V and 5 bases from J, the gap between germline ends came to 16 bases. Germline V gene sequence: CDR1 GTSNPN, CDR2 SVGIG (reference sequence). The CDR3 reads CAWSVNPASLETQYF. The CDR3 DNA reads TGTGCCTGGAGTGTAAATCCTGCTAGCCTGGAGACCCAGTACTTC.

This clonotype was seen more than once but under ten times. This rearrangement joins TRBV20-1 to TRBJ2-3; D gene unclear. The germline CDR1 and CDR2 sequences are DFQATT and SNEGSKA (reference sequence). The CDR3 consists of 16 residues. The V end lost 6 bases, the J end lost 1 base, and 20 bases lay between the germline ends. The CDR3 reads CSANLVGSSRTDTQYF. CDR3 sequence (DNA): TGCAGTGCGAACCTCGTGGGTTCCTCCCGCACAGATACGCAGTATTTT.

Many counts were recorded for this clonotype. The chain combines TRBV6-5 with TRBJ2-5, with TRBD2 identical over 8 bases. The CDR3 totals 12 residues. The germline V gene has CDR1 MNHEY and CDR2 SVGAGI. Trimming removed 5 bases from V and 4 bases from J; junction bases left unmatched: 0. The CDR3 protein is CASSTSGETQYF. The DNA of the CDR3 is TGTGCCAGCAGTACTAGCGGAGAGACCCAGTACTTC.